This TCR beta chain was recorded in a study of blood T cell repertoires in COVID-19. As for the study in general: T cells, B-cell-depleted T cells, or PBMCs supplied cDNA or gDNA.

Original analysis: Amplification from reference gene primers served as the basis for estimated nucleated cell counts. Data came from immunoSEQ multiplex PCR; TCRdb stores just in-frame clones and leaves some out. V, J and clone size are taken as reported in that table, and D and trimming were inferred from the DNA itself. Of roughly 300,000 clones in the sample, around 81% were seen once. Sequenced material: peripheral blood. This receptor was identified in a woman between 55 and 75 years old with active or convalescent COVID-19.

The CDR3 region has the DNA TGTGCCAGCAGCTTAGGAGGACAGGTCGAGGCCTATGGCTACACCTTC. Its translation is CASSLGGQVEAYGYTF. The rearrangement uses TRBV7-8 and TRBJ1-2; 7 bases map to TRBD1. CDR1 is SGHVS and CDR2 is FQNEAQ in the germline V gene. V was clipped by 1 base and J by 4 bases; unmatched bases: 9. There are 16 residues in the CDR3. The full variable domain, completed using reference TRBV7-8 and TRBJ1-2, is GAGVSQSPRYKVAKRGQDVALRCDPISGHVSLFWYQQALGQGPEFLTYFQNEAQLDKSGLPSDRFFAERPEGSVSTLKIQRTQQEDSAVYLCASSLGGQVEAYGYTFGSGTRLTVV.